What follows are 14 T cell receptor beta chains derived from one specimen sequenced in a study of T cell clonality in common variable immunodeficiency. This table comes from immunoSEQ multiplex PCR, and its TCRdb copy is limited to in-frame clones, with some not included. The table lists about 52,000 clones, with no singletons. The sequenced material came from peripheral blood mononuclear cells. These TCRs come from a person aged 18 to 69 in good health.

This clone has just a few counts. The read terminates 3 residues before the CDR3 end, so the remaining end is supplied by the germline J gene. The chain links TRBV19 to TRBJ1-2, with 7 bases that match TRBD1. The germline V gene encodes CDR1 LNHDA and CDR2 SQIVND (reference sequence). This CDR3 has 12 residues. CDR3 DNA (partial): TGTGCCACTCAAGGACAGGACAATGAC. Its translation: CATQGQDND. The full CDR3 is CATQGQDNDYTF.

This clone was seen ten or more times. The read ends 3 residues early relative to the CDR3; the germline J gene fills the gap. This chain joins TRBV6-4 and TRBJ2-3; D might be TRBD1 (6 bases). Between the trimmed V and J ends, which lost 2 bases and 5 bases, there was a span of 8 bases. The CDR3 covers 13 residues. Germline V gene data show CDR1 as MRHNA and CDR2 as SNTAGT. This CDR3 reads CASSDQQGDTQYF. Partial CDR3 DNA: TGTGCCAGCAGTGACCAACAGGGAGATACG.

This clone was recorded many times. The CDR3 goes on 3 residues after the read ends, and that part is filled in from the germline J gene. V and J are TRBV18 and TRBJ2-2, with D maybe TRBD2 (6 bases). This CDR3 has 15 amino acids. V was shortened by 2 bases and J by 1 base, with 8 bases between the two germline ends. CDR1 and CDR2 (germline): KGHSH, LQKENI. The chain's CDR3 is CASSPGRGNTGELFF. The sequenced part of the CDR3 DNA is TGTGCCAGCTCACCAGGGCGGGGGAACACCGGGGAG.

This clone was found many times. The missing CDR3 end, 3 residues past where the read stops, is filled in from the germline J gene. The chain joins TRBV19 to TRBJ2-7; TRBD2 aligns across 15 bases. V dropped 3 bases and J dropped 5; count of bases not matched to a gene: 8. Germline values: CDR1 LNHDA, CDR2 SQIVND (reference sequence). The CDR3 loop spans 17 amino acids. Partial CDR3 DNA: TGTGCCAGTAGTATTGCGGAGGGACTAGCGGGAGGAAACGAG. This gives the protein CASSIAEGLAGGNE. The CDR3 in full is CASSIAEGLAGGNEQYF.

This clone was observed at least ten times. The read terminates 3 residues ahead of where the CDR3 ends, so the germline J gene completes it. The chain couples TRBV5-1 to TRBJ1-6; D gene unclear. This CDR3 comprises 14 residues. In germline, CDR1 is SGHRS, CDR2 YFSETQ. Trimming shortened V by 2 bases and J by 6 bases, and 9 bases separated the two germline ends. The CDR3 is CASSFSTANSPLHF. The CDR3 DNA, read in part, is TGCGCCAGCAGCTTTTCCACAGCTAATTCACCC.

This clone was observed a few times. The CDR3 end falls 3 residues outside the read, so it is completed with the germline J gene. The chain recombines TRBV14 with TRBJ2-7; 9 bases line up with TRBD2. The CDR3 extends over 14 amino acids. V was clipped by 8 bases and J by 1 base; unmatched bases: 6. CDR1 SGHDN and CDR2 FVKESK come from the germline V gene. Partial CDR3 DNA: TGTGCCAGCGGTTCAGCGGGGGGTTCCTACGAG. This sequence encodes CASGSAGGSYE. The whole CDR3 reads CASGSAGGSYEQYF.

The sample holds many counts of this clone. The germline gene is not matched at one end of the junction; a read error may be the cause. The read falls 3 residues short of the CDR3 end, and the missing part is taken from the germline J gene. Within the sample, other DNA sequences also encode this same CDR3. The V call is TRBV19, the J call TRBJ2-1; the match to TRBD2 covers 7 bases. Germline V gene lookup returns CDR1 LNHDA and CDR2 SQIVND (reference sequence). This CDR3 is 16 amino acids long. CDR3 DNA (partial): TGTGCCAGCAGTACCTCCCCGGCTAGCGGAAACAATGAG. It is translated as CASSTSPASGNNE. The CDR3 reads in full as CASSTSPASGNNEQFF.

Notes on this clone: The observed sequence ends 3 residues before the CDR3 terminus, with the missing tail filled in from the germline J gene. The chain links TRBV7-2 to TRBJ1-2; 8 nucleotides line up with TRBD1. Germline CDR1 SGHTA, CDR2 FQGNSA. The CDR3 spans 14 residues. The CDR3 reads CASSASGGGYDYTF. The covered CDR3 bases are TGTGCCAGCAGCGCATCAGGGGGCGGGTACGAC.

This clone was detected ten times or more. The CDR3 end falls 3 residues outside the read, so it is completed with the germline J gene. J is TRBJ1-2 and V is TRBV29-1; D might be TRBD1 (5 bases). CDR1 and CDR2 from the germline V gene are SQVTM and ANQGSEA. The ends were cut back, 7 bases at V and 2 bases at J, with 17 bases in the middle. This CDR3 contains 14 residues. The CDR3 DNA, read in part, is TGCAGCGCCGGATCGGGGGAATTAAACTATGGC. It encodes CSAGSGELNYG. The CDR3 in its entirety is CSAGSGELNYGYTF. Full variable domain (outside the CDR3, taken from reference TRBV29-1 and TRBJ1-2): SAVISQKPSRDICQRGTSLTIQCQVDSQVTMMFWYRQQPGQSLTLIATANQGSEATYESGFVIDKFPISRPNLTFSTLTVSNMSPEDSSIYLCSAGSGELNYGYTFGSGTRLTVV.

As to this clone: Read coverage stops 3 residues before the CDR3 terminus; the germline J gene supplies the remainder. The gene calls are TRBV18 and TRBJ1-2; 8 nucleotides agree with TRBD1. Germline V lookup: CDR1 KGHSH, CDR2 LQKENI. This CDR3 is built from 14 residues. Partial CDR3 DNA: TGTGCCAGCTCACCAGGGACAGGATACAATGAC. Its translation is CASSPGTGYND. The full-length CDR3 reads as CASSPGTGYNDYTF.

The table lists this clone with many counts. The read terminates 3 residues before the CDR3 end, so the remaining end is supplied by the germline J gene. The rearrangement links TRBV12-3 or TRBV12-4 to TRBJ2-5; TRBD1 matches at 9 bases. The CDR3 is made up of 14 amino acids. Trimming cost V 3 bases and J 4 bases; bases outside gene matches: 3. CDR3 loop: CASSFNRGRETQYF. CDR3 DNA, as far as it was read: TGTGCCAGCAGTTTCAACAGGGGGCGAGAGACC.

This clone was found a few times. The read halts 3 residues ahead of the CDR3 end, with the missing end drawn from the germline J gene. Additional DNA sequences in this sample encode the identical CDR3. The chain recombines TRBV7-2 with TRBJ1-3, with a weak D call TRBD1 (5 bases). This CDR3 region has 15 residues. Germline V gene sequence: CDR1 SGHTA, CDR2 FQGNSA. The V gene lost 1 base and the J gene lost 0 bases, with 7 bases spanning the gap. CDR3 DNA, as far as it was read: TGTGCCAGCAGCTTAGGGACACGCTCTGGAAACACC. It yields the protein CASSLGTRSGNT. In full, the CDR3 reads CASSLGTRSGNTIYF.

This clone has ten or more counts. The CDR3 end falls 3 residues outside the read, so it is completed with the germline J gene. The chain employs TRBV6-2 or TRBV6-3 and TRBJ1-1; D is ambiguous. V lost 6 bases, J lost 2 bases, and 19 bases lay in between. The CDR3 length is 16 residues. Germline V gene sequence: CDR1 MNHEY, CDR2 SVGEGT. CDR3 DNA (partial): TGTGCCAGCAGCTCCAGCCAAAGGGCAAAAAACACTGAA. Its protein is CASSSSQRAKNTE. The entire CDR3 protein is CASSSSQRAKNTEAFF.

This clone was recorded many times. The read ends 3 residues before the CDR3 terminus; that terminus is restored from the germline J gene. The chain has TRBV29-1 and TRBJ1-1; 8 bases agree with TRBD1. V was pared by 2 bases and J by 1 base, with 3 bases of the junction left unmatched. CDR3 length: 14 residues. Germline-derived CDR1 and CDR2 are SQVTM and ANQGSEA. CDR3 amino acids: CSVEPTGANTEAFF. The part of the CDR3 DNA that was read is TGCAGCGTTGAACCGACAGGGGCGAACACTGAA. The complete variable domain, with remaining parts taken from reference TRBV29-1 and TRBJ1-1, reads SAVISQKPSRDICQRGTSLTIQCQVDSQVTMMFWYRQQPGQSLTLIATANQGSEATYESGFVIDKFPISRPNLTFSTLTVSNMSPEDSSIYLCSVEPTGANTEAFFGQGTRLTVV.